This T cell receptor beta chain was observed in a study of CXCR3-negative and CXCR3-positive naive CD8 T cells. Study-wide context: TRB reads totalled about 140 million, about 1.5 +/- 0.3 million per library.

The CDR3 consists of 13 residues. The germline V gene encodes CDR1 MDHEN and CDR2 SYDVKM. A note on this clonotype: Its antigen is unknown.

The method, 5' RACE with UMI labels, was used to prepare the TRB cDNA libraries. After re-calling the 5' RACE reads, TCRdb lists one entry per CDR3 protein, DNA absent. The specimen's table records fewer than 140,000 distinct CDR3 sequences. CD45RO-CCR7+CD27+CD95- was the phenotype of naive CD8+ T cells. Broader study findings: For memory CD8+ cells diversity was much lower, but both naive subsets had comparably high diversity. CXCR3-negative and CXCR3-positive naive cells shared comparable TRBV-TRBJ usage, but memory cells did not. Naive cells positive for CXCR3 carried more hydrophobic TRB CDR3s than CXCR3-negative ones.

The chain combines TRBV28 with TRBJ2-3; TCRdb's D call, TRBD1, is unchecked because there is no DNA. The origin of this receptor is a human donor in good health. Some clones in this sample may be carry-over from other donors' samples. The sample comprised naive CXCR3+ CD8+ T cells from blood. The subset: CD45RO-CCR7+CD27+CD95- naive CD8+ T cells expressing CXCR3 (TNR3+). This CDR3 reads CASSSSPGDTQYF.